One T cell receptor beta chain is described in this entry. Those who donated were healthy HIV-negative adults, with no recent acute infections or vaccinations reported. The assay was immunoSEQ multiplex PCR, and TCRdb's table has in-frame clones only and misses some. Of 300,000 to 400,000 clones in the sample, 87% were seen once. This sample is drawn from a study of shared clonotypes between healthy human individuals. The germline gives CDR1 SGHAT, CDR2 FQNNGV. V shed 4 bases and J shed 3 bases, with 16 bases lying between them. This CDR3 is built from 15 residues. The TCR sequence derives from a man between 18 and 35 years old in good health. The sequencing sample was made of memory CD8+ T cells sorted from blood. Subset in this sample: CD45RO+ cells pooled with CCR7-negative TemRA cells. The rearrangement uses TRBV11-2 and TRBJ2-7; D is perhaps TRBD1 or TRBD2 (6 bases each). CDR3 sequence reads: CASSWGATTYYEQYF. In DNA, the CDR3 is TGTGCCAGCAGCTGGGGGGCAACGACATACTACGAGCAGTACTTC.